This T cell receptor beta chain is drawn from a study of PD-L1 blockade in urothelial cancer. Overall study: Median T cell yield from blood was 130,000 to 150,000.

The repertoire was sequenced with immunoSEQ multiplex PCR; TCRdb's copy has only in-frame clones and lacks some. The repertoire holds about 84,000 clones, with 82% as singletons. This CDR3 is built from 13 residues. The germline V gene has CDR1 MNHEY and CDR2 SVGAGI. The V and J ends lost 6 bases and 8 bases respectively, with 16 bases between them. The V and J genes are TRBV6-5 and TRBJ1-1; possibly TRBD1 for D (6 bases). The TCR sequence derives from a man aged 65 to 79 with urothelial cancer. Sequences were derived from PBMCs, sampled around atezolizumab (anti-PD-L1) treatment. DNA of the CDR3: TGTGCCAGCAGCACAGGGACCCCCAAGGAAGCTTTCTTT. Protein sequence: CASSTGTPKEAFF.